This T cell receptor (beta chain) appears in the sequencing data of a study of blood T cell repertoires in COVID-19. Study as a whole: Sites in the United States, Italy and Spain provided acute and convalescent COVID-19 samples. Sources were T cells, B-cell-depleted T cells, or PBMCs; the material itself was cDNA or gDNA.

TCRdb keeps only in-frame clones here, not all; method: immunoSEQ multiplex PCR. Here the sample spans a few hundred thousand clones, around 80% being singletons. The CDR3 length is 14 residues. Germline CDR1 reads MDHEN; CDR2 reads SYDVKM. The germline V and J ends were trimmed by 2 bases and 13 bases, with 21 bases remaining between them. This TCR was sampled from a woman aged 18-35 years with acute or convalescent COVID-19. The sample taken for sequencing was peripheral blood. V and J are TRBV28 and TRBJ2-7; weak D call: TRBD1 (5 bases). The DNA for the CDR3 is TGTGCCAGCAGTTTAGGAGTCAGGGCCGGCCGAAAATACTTC. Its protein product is CASSLGVRAGRKYF. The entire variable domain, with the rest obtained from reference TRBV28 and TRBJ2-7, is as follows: DVKVTQSSRYLVKRTGEKVFLECVQDMDHENMFWYRQDPGLGLRLIYFSYDVKMKEKGDIPEGYSVSREKKERFSLILESASTNQTSMYLCASSLGVRAGRKYFGPGTRLTVT.